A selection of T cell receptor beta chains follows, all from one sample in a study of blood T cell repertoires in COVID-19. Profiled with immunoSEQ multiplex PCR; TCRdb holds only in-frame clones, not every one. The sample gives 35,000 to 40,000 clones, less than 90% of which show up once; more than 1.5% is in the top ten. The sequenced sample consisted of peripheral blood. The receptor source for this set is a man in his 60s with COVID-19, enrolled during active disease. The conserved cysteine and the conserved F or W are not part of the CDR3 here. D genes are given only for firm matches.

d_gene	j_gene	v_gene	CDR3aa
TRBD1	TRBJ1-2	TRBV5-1	ASSYPRATGVENYGYT
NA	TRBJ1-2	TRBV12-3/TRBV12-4	ASTTGGHNT
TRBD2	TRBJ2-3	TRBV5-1	ASSISGRGPDTQY
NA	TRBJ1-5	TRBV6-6	ASSPEQGYSNQPQH
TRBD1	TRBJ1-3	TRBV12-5	ASGLGRTGSGNTIY
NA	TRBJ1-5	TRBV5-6	ASSLQGQPQH
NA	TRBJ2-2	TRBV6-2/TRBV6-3	ASSQGNTGELF
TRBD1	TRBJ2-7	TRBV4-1	ASTLGQGGYEQY
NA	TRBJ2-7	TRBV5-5	ASSLEEGRHEQY
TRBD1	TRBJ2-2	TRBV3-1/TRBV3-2	ASSPGTGNTGELF
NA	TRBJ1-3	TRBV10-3	AISGGDTIY
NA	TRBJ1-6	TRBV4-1	ASSQDRRQFLH
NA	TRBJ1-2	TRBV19	ASSPGGQLSNYGYT
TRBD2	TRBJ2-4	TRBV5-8	ASSLGSSGRAIYIQY
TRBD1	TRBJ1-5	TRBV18	ASSTTKTGTSQPQH
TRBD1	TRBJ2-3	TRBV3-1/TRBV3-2	ASSRTGYTQY
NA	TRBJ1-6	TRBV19	ASSIMAGDSPLH
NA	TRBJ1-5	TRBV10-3	AISESFGGAQPQH
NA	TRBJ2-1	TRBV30	AWSVGPMNEQF
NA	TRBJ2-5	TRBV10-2	ASSLRQTQETQY
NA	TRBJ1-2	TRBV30	AWSRRVNYGYT
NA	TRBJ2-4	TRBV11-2	ASSLLAGKNIQY
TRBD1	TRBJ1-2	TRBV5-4	ASSWGQGQPPYT
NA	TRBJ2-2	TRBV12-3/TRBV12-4	ASGSPGNGELF
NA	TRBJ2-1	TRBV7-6	ASSLADSSYNEQF
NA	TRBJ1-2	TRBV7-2	ASSFTGPANYGYT
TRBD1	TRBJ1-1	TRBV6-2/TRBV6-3	ASSSTTGGARTEAF
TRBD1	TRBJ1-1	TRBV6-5	ASRRDRGNTEAF
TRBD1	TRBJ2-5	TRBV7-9	ASSPRQGAGETQY
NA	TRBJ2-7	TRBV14	ASSRGPGAYEQY
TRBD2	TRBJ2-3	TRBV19	ASSIGGLAGGLTDTQY
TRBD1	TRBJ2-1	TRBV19	ASRYLDRGDYNEQF
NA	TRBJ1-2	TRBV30	AWSRGGGFNYGYT
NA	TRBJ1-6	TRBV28	ASSLYKGLNSPLH
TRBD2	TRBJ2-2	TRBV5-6	ASSSTSGNTGELF
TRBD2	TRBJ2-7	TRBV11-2	ASSPPERERNEQY
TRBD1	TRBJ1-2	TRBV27	ASSLKGASYGYT
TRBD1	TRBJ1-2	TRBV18	ASSPIGQGAGGYT
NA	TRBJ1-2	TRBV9	ASSVAGRGYGYGYT
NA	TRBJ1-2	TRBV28	ASSLRVRFNYGYT
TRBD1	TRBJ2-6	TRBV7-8	AIGGRGQFGANVLT
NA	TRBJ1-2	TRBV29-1	SGGPGANYGYT
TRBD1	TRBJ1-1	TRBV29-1	SAGQGPHTEAF
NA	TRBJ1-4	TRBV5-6	ASSSGGYRAQKEKLF
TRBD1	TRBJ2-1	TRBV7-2	ASSSDRGDQF
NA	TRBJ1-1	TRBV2	ASSVTETAQAEAF
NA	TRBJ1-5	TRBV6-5	ASSSGTSNQPQH
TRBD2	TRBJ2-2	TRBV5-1	ASSLPFTTSNTGELF
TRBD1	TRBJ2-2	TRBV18	ASSSGQGATGELF
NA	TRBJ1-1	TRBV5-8	ASSLARVWTEAF
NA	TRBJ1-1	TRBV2	ATSTGNTEAF
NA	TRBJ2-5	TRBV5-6	ASSKDSQETQY
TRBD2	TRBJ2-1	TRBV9	ASSTSASSYNEQF
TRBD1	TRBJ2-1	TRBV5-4	ASSAGGGTGEFGEQF